A single sample gave rise to the 26 T cell receptor beta chains below, sequenced in a study of molecular identifiers for immune sequencing clone quantification. MiXCR, applied by TCRdb to the PCR reads, yields one record per CDR3 protein. This repertoire shows more than 300,000 distinct CDR3 sequences, about 22% found once; its top ten account for approximately 0.84%. Specimen: naive CD8+ T cells from blood, with Jurkat cell RNA spiked in. Subset described: FACS-sorted CD8+CD4-CCR7+CD45RA+ naive T cells. Source of these receptors: a human donor in good health. Some libraries in this study had Jurkat cell RNA spiked in.

V and J are TRBV20-1 and TRBJ1-4; tentative D call: TRBD1 (5 bases). V was trimmed by 0 bases and J by 4 bases, leaving 9 bases between them. Germline V CDR1 and CDR2: DFQATT, SNEGSKA (reference sequence). The CDR3 loop spans 14 amino acids. DNA for the CDR3: TGCAGTGCTAGAGATCTGACAGTTAATGAAAAACTGTTTTTT. As protein: CSARDLTVNEKLFF.

The gene calls are TRBV6-2 or TRBV6-3 and TRBJ1-1, with D uncertain. The CDR3 is 13 residues long. Germline V gives CDR1 MNHEY, CDR2 SVGEGT. V was trimmed by 5 bases and J by 1 base, leaving 8 bases between them. CDR3 DNA sequence: TGTGCCAGCAGTATTGGCAGGAACACTGAAGCTTTCTTT. Translating it yields CASSIGRNTEAFF.

With respect to this clonotype: A much larger clone is a single base away; this may be a read error. The V gene is TRBV28, the J gene TRBJ1-5; TRBD1 agrees at 8 bases. Trimming took 2 bases from V and 9 from J; bases not matched to a gene: 12. There are 16 residues in the CDR3. From germline, CDR1 is MDHEN and CDR2 SYDVKM. DNA for the CDR3: TGTGCCAGCAGTTTAAAGACAGGGGCACTTCGTCGGCCCCAGCATTTT. This translates into CASSLKTGALRRPQHF. The full variable domain, its missing parts supplied by reference TRBV28 and TRBJ1-5, is DVKVTQSSRYLVKRTGEKVFLECVQDMDHENMFWYRQDPGLGLRLIYFSYDVKMKEKGDIPEGYSVSREKKERFSLILESASTNQTSMYLCASSLKTGALRRPQHFGDGTRLSIL.

This clonotype was recorded at least ten times. The rearrangement joins TRBV6-2 or TRBV6-3 to TRBJ1-1; the D gene is possibly TRBD1 (5 bases). Trimming left V 5 bases short and J 5 bases short, with 24 bases between. Germline V gene lookup returns CDR1 MNHEY and CDR2 SVGEGT. The CDR3 has 17 amino acids. The CDR3 sequence: CASSLSVRDLRWTEAFF. DNA for the CDR3: TGTGCCAGCAGTCTCTCGGTCCGGGACCTCAGGTGGACTGAAGCTTTCTTT.

Many counts were recorded for this clonotype. This chain links TRBV7-2 with TRBJ1-1, with 8 nucleotides matching TRBD1. With V trimmed by 5 bases and J by 10 bases, 6 bases remained unmatched. This CDR3 comprises 12 residues. Germline CDR1 and CDR2: SGHTA and FQGNSA. CDR3 residues: CASSPTGDGAFF. The CDR3 region has the DNA TGTGCCAGCAGCCCGACAGGGGATGGAGCTTTCTTT.

This chain connects TRBV27 to TRBJ2-1, with 9 bases fitting TRBD2. Per the germline V gene, CDR1 is MNHEY and CDR2 is SMNVEV (reference sequence). V gave up 4 bases and J gave up 6 bases; unmatched junction bases: 4. CDR3 length equals 14 residues. In nucleotides, the CDR3 is TGTGCCAGCAGTTATAGCGGGGGCCGCAATGAGCAGTTCTTC. Its protein product is CASSYSGGRNEQFF.

This clonotype was counted a few times. The CDR3 is CAISFGDSTEAFF. The CDR3, as DNA: TGTGCCATCAGCTTCGGGGACAGCACTGAAGCTTTCTTT. The V gene is TRBV10-3, the J gene TRBJ1-1; 7 bases are a match to TRBD1. V shed 6 bases, J shed 4 bases, and the junction held 5 bases outside the gene matches. Germline values: CDR1 ENHRY, CDR2 SYGVKD. This CDR3 spans 13 amino acids.

At least ten counts were recorded for this clonotype. The J gene is TRBJ1-5, the V gene TRBV28; D not resolved. Germline loops: CDR1 MDHEN, CDR2 SYDVKM. The CDR3 totals 12 residues. The V end was cut by 6 bases, the J end by 2 bases, with 5 bases between. The CDR3 DNA reads TGTGCCAGCAGCCGAGGCAATCAGCCCCAGCATTTT. As protein: CASSRGNQPQHF.

This clonotype has ten or more counts. The chain combines TRBV2 with TRBJ1-1; 7 nucleotides agree with TRBD1. V shed 7 bases and J 5 bases; nucleotides not matched to a gene: 16. The CDR3 runs 16 residues. The germline V gene has CDR1 SNHLY and CDR2 FYNNEI. CDR3 region: CASKAKPGQQSTEAFF. The DNA of the CDR3 is TGTGCCAGCAAAGCGAAACCGGGACAGCAGTCTACTGAAGCTTTCTTT.

This clonotype has ten or more counts. The chain has TRBV28 and TRBJ2-7; 9 nucleotides line up with TRBD1. Trimming at V came to 4 bases and at J to 2 bases, leaving 21 bases not matched to a gene. Germline V gene lookup returns CDR1 MDHEN and CDR2 SYDVKM. This CDR3 spans 20 amino acids. Here the CDR3 reads CASSSPTGTGTRDPTYEQYF. The CDR3 nucleotides read TGTGCCAGCAGTTCCCCTACCGGGACAGGGACTCGAGACCCAACCTACGAGCAGTACTTC.

This clonotype was recorded at least ten times. This chain links TRBV9 with TRBJ1-1; possibly TRBD1 for D (5 bases). CDR1 is SGDLS and CDR2 is YYNGEE in the germline V gene. V lost 1 base to trimming and J lost 8 bases, with 15 bases between them. The CDR3 contains 14 residues. The CDR3 here is CASSVLREVTEAFF. The CDR3 region has the DNA TGTGCCAGCAGCGTACTCAGGGAAGTAACAGAAGCTTTCTTT.

This clonotype has a handful of counts. The V call is TRBV11-3, the J call TRBJ2-1; D is undetermined. The CDR3 consists of 13 residues. The V end lost 1 base, the J end lost 6 bases, and 7 bases lay between the germline ends. Germline V lookup: CDR1 SGHNT, CDR2 YENEEA. CDR3 sequence: CASSLGQTNEQFF. CDR3 nucleotide sequence: TGTGCCAGCAGCTTAGGGCAAACCAATGAGCAGTTCTTC.

This clonotype was seen ten or more times. This chain connects TRBV7-2 to TRBJ2-7; possibly TRBD2 for D (6 bases). Germline loops: CDR1 SGHTA, CDR2 FQGNSA. V gave up 5 bases and J gave up 4 bases, with 21 bases separating them. The CDR3 extends over 16 amino acids. CDR3 sequence: CASSGYSGQSGYEQYF. The CDR3 region has the DNA TGTGCCAGCAGCGGATATAGCGGCCAAAGCGGGTACGAGCAGTACTTC.

Points on this clonotype: Likely a read error: the CDR3 ends without its conserved phenylalanine or tryptophan. This chain links TRBV5-1 with TRBJ2-7, with D unresolved. The CDR3 runs to 13 residues. Germline CDR1 reads SGHRS; CDR2 reads YFSETQ. Trimming stripped 2 bases from V and 0 bases from J, with 6 bases between. The CDR3 DNA reads as TGCGCCAGCAGCTTCGGCAGCTCCTACGAGCAGTACCTC. Translating gives CASSFGSSYEQYL.

This clonotype has a count of ten or more. The chain carries TRBV7-6 and TRBJ2-2; D could derive from TRBD1 or TRBD2 (5 bases each). Germline V lookup: CDR1 SGHVS, CDR2 FNYEAQ. With 5 bases removed from V and 4 bases from J, the gap between germline ends came to 8 bases. The CDR3 consists of 13 residues. The DNA of the CDR3 is TGTGCCAGCAGCGTTGGGACCACCGGGGAGCTGTTTTTT. This gives the protein CASSVGTTGELFF.

This clonotype appeared many times. The V call is TRBV12-3 or TRBV12-4, the J call TRBJ1-2, with D hard to call. The ends were cut back, 3 bases at V and 4 bases at J, with 9 bases in the middle. The CDR3 runs to 13 residues. CDR3 loop: CASSFTQIYGYTF. The CDR3 nucleotides are TGTGCCAGCAGTTTCACTCAGATCTATGGCTACACCTTC.

In the case of this clonotype: A much larger clone differs from this one at a single base, so this may be a read error. The chain recombines TRBV15 with TRBJ2-7; maybe TRBD1 (5 bases). The CDR3 runs 14 residues. The germline CDR1 and CDR2 sequences are LNHNV and YYDKDF (reference sequence). Trimming left V 2 bases short and J 6 bases short, with 14 bases between. The CDR3 region is CATSRSRGACEQYF. The CDR3 DNA is TGTGCCACCAGCAGATCCCGTGGGGCCTGCGAGCAGTACTTC.

This clonotype was observed a few times. The J gene is TRBJ2-7, the V gene TRBV13; D ambiguous. The V gene's germline CDR1 is PRHDT and CDR2 FYEKMQ (reference sequence). Trimming shortened V by 5 bases and J by 3 bases, and 26 bases separated the two germline ends. This CDR3 contains 18 residues. The CDR3 protein is CASSPPLFDSRWGYEQYF. CDR3 coding DNA: TGTGCCAGCAGCCCGCCGCTCTTTGACTCCAGATGGGGCTACGAGCAGTACTTC.

This clonotype was counted ten times or more. V usage is TRBV6-5 and J usage is TRBJ1-5, with D unresolved. CDR1 is MNHEY, CDR2 SVGAGI, per germline. The CDR3 is 12 residues long. Between the trimmed V and J ends, which lost 10 bases and 4 bases, there was a span of 11 bases. The CDR3 loop reads CATRTENQPQHF. CDR3 in DNA: TGTGCCACCCGGACGGAGAATCAGCCCCAGCATTTT.

At least ten counts were recorded for this clonotype. V usage is TRBV6-1 and J usage is TRBJ1-4; 8 nucleotides match TRBD1. Looked up from germline, CDR1 is MNHNS and CDR2 is SASEGT. The CDR3 runs 14 residues. With 6 bases clipped from V and 5 bases from J, the junction kept 5 bases outside the gene matches. CDR3 coding DNA: TGTGCCAGCAGGAAGAGGACAGGGAATGAAAAACTGTTTTTT. This translates into CASRKRTGNEKLFF.

V usage is TRBV27 and J usage is TRBJ1-6; D unresolved. Germline V lookup: CDR1 MNHEY, CDR2 SMNVEV (reference sequence). CDR3 length: 13 amino acids. Trimming left V 3 bases short and J 10 bases short, with 10 bases between. CDR3 sequence: CASSFVGSSPLHF. In DNA form, the CDR3 reads TGTGCCAGCAGTTTCGTAGGGTCATCACCCCTCCACTTT.

This clonotype was observed at least ten times. V usage is TRBV27 and J usage is TRBJ1-5, with a weak D call TRBD1 (5 bases). Per the germline V gene, CDR1 is MNHEY and CDR2 is SMNVEV (reference sequence). The V and J ends lost 0 bases and 2 bases respectively, with 8 bases between them. This CDR3 comprises 15 residues. CDR3 in amino acids: CASSLSATGNQPQHF. CDR3 in DNA: TGTGCCAGCAGTTTATCGGCGACAGGCAATCAGCCCCAGCATTTT.

This clonotype came up many times. The chain couples TRBV24-1 to TRBJ1-1, with 7 positions matching TRBD1. This CDR3 is built from 14 residues. Germline V gene lookup returns CDR1 KGHDR and CDR2 SFDVKD. With V trimmed by 2 bases and J by 7 bases, 6 bases remained unmatched. Here the CDR3 reads CATSDSTGRGEAFF. The CDR3, as DNA: TGTGCCACCAGTGATTCGACAGGGCGGGGTGAAGCTTTCTTT.

This clonotype has ten or more counts. The V call is TRBV5-1, the J call TRBJ2-7; the match to TRBD2 covers 12 bases. Trimming removed 3 bases from V and 3 bases from J; junction bases left unmatched: 7. This CDR3 has 16 residues. CDR1 SGHRS and CDR2 YFSETQ come from the germline V gene. The CDR3 protein is CASSYTSGGFGYEQYF. The CDR3 DNA reads TGCGCCAGCAGCTACACTAGCGGGGGGTTCGGCTACGAGCAGTACTTC.

This clonotype was seen many times. The chain uses TRBV29-1 and TRBJ2-7; 10 nucleotides line up with TRBD1. The CDR3 is 14 residues long. The germline V gene has CDR1 SQVTM and CDR2 ANQGSEA. Trimming took 4 bases from V and 3 from J; bases not matched to a gene: 6. The CDR3 DNA sequence: TGCAGCGTTGCCGCGACAGGGGGCGGCTACGAGCAGTACTTC. Protein sequence: CSVAATGGGYEQYF.

The chain carries TRBV10-3 and TRBJ2-1; 9 positions match TRBD1. The CDR3 covers 14 residues. CDR1 and CDR2 from the germline V gene are ENHRY and SYGVKD. V gave up 4 bases and J gave up 7 bases; unmatched junction bases: 5. DNA for the CDR3: TGTGCCATCAGTGGGACAGGGGTTATGAATGAGCAGTTCTTC. Amino acids: CAISGTGVMNEQFF.